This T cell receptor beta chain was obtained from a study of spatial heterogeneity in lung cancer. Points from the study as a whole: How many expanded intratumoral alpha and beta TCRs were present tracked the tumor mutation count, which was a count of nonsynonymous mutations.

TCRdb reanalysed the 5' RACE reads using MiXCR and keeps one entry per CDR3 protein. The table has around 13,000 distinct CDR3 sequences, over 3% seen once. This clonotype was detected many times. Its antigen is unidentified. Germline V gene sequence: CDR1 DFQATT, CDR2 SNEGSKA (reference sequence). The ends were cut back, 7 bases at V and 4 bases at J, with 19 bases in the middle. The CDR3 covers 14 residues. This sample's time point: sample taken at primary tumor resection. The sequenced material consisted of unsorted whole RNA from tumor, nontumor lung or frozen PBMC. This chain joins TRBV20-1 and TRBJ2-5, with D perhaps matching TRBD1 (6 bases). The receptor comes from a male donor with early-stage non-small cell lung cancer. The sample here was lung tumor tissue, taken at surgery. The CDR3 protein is CSGIRTGGTETQYF. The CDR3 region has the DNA TGCAGTGGGATTAGAACTGGGGGCACAGAGACCCAGTACTTC.